The subject of this entry is one TCR beta chain. In the authors' methods: Amplification of reference gene primers was used by the study to estimate nucleated cell counts. Generated by immunoSEQ multiplex PCR, the TCRdb table keeps only in-frame clones and is missing some. V and J calls and clone size are given by that table; D and trimming were obtained from the DNA. The sample contains 150,000 to 200,000 clones, approximately 90% of which appear only once. The sample comes from a study of blood T cell repertoires in COVID-19. Across the study: T cells, B-cell-depleted T cells, or PBMCs supplied cDNA or gDNA.

The V end lost 4 bases, the J end lost 4 bases, and 9 bases lay between the germline ends. CDR1 is MDHEN and CDR2 is SYDVKM in the germline V gene. The CDR3 contains 13 residues. This TCR was sampled from a young woman who had recovered from COVID-19. The chain links TRBV28 to TRBJ2-3, with D tentatively TRBD2 (6 bases). The sample consisted of PBMCs or T cells enriched from blood (not recorded which). The CDR3 sequence: CASSSPGADTQYF. Here the CDR3 DNA reads TGTGCCAGCAGTTCCCCGGGGGCAGATACGCAGTATTTT.